This T cell receptor beta chain is from a study of PD-L1 blockade in urothelial cancer. At the level of the study: Atezolizumab 1,200 mg was given intravenously every 3 weeks, starting 2014.

Synthetic TCR analog templates were added to each PCR reaction. Using immunoSEQ multiplex PCR, the repertoire was profiled, and TCRdb retains in-frame clones only, with some absent. The sample has just over 50,000 clones, approximately 86% seen once. The V and J ends lost 1 base and 5 bases, in that order; junction bases with no gene match: 7. This CDR3 is built from 15 residues. The germline gives CDR1 SGDLS, CDR2 YYNGEE. All patients handed over anywhere from 1 to 8 samples, pretreatment and on-treatment. The receptor's source is a man aged 55 to 70 with urothelial cancer. V and J are TRBV9 and TRBJ2-5, with 8 bases fitting TRBD2. Sample: PBMCs, taken around atezolizumab (anti-PD-L1) treatment. CDR3 sequence: CASSVQAGEGETQYF. For the CDR3, the DNA is TGTGCCAGCAGCGTACAAGCGGGAGAGGGGGAGACCCAGTACTTC.